This TCR beta chain was recorded in a study of blood T cell repertoires in COVID-19. Study overall: Sources were T cells, B-cell-depleted T cells, or PBMCs; the material itself was cDNA or gDNA.

The junction had 2 bases not matched to a gene; V was cut back by 0 bases and J by 2 bases. The CDR3 length is 15 residues. CDR1 and CDR2 from the germline V gene are SGHRS and YFSETQ. How the authors handled the data: Amplification with reference gene primers provided the estimates of nucleated cell counts. Using immunoSEQ multiplex PCR, the repertoire was profiled, and TCRdb retains in-frame clones only, with some absent. D and trimming come from the DNA, and the V and J calls and clone size come from that table. The repertoire consists of nearly 55,000 clones, with about three quarters occurring once and the leading ten covering about 15%.

The sample consisted of peripheral blood. This TCR was sampled from a human donor with active or convalescent COVID-19. The donor label of this sample is uncertain. This sequence joins TRBV5-1 and TRBJ1-5; TRBD1 aligns across 7 bases. The CDR3 spells CASSLATGGNQPQHF. CDR3 DNA: TGCGCCAGCAGCTTGGCCACAGGGGGCAATCAGCCCCAGCATTTT.